The 21 T cell receptor beta chains below all came from one sample that was sequenced in a study of blood T cell repertoires in COVID-19. The table came from immunoSEQ multiplex PCR; TCRdb's copy has only in-frame clones and leaves some out. Here the sample spans about 89,000 clones, about 77% being singletons. Sequencing was done on a sample of peripheral blood. Receptor source: a man between 65 and 85 years old with COVID-19, enrolled during active disease.

The V call is TRBV19, the J call TRBJ1-4; D possibly corresponds to TRBD1 (6 bases). Germline V lookup: CDR1 LNHDA, CDR2 SQIVND (reference sequence). CDR3 length: 14 amino acids. The germline V and J ends were trimmed by 6 bases and 9 bases, with 17 bases remaining between them. CDR3 region: CASRQGSGTKKLFF. The DNA for the CDR3 is TGTGCCAGTAGACAGGGTAGTGGAACGAAAAAACTGTTTTTT.

This chain joins TRBV3-1 (or the pseudogene TRBV3-2) and TRBJ1-5, with D tentatively TRBD1 (5 bases). Germline assignment: CDR1 LGHDT and CDR2 YNNKEL (reference sequence). V was trimmed by 2 bases and J by 2 bases, leaving 16 bases between them. This CDR3 is built from 17 residues. DNA for the CDR3: TGTGCCAGCAGCCAATCCCCCGGCAGGGAAGGCAATCAGCCCCAGCATTTT. Protein: CASSQSPGREGNQPQHF.

V usage is TRBV6-5 and J usage is TRBJ2-7; maybe TRBD2 (6 bases). The CDR3 consists of 15 residues. Germline loops: CDR1 MNHEY, CDR2 SVGAGI. V was pared by 6 bases and J by 2 bases, with 17 bases between. In DNA form, the CDR3 reads TGTGCCAGCAGCACTCTGGCGGCGGGGCCCTACGAGCAGTACTTC. This gives the protein CASSTLAAGPYEQYF.

This sequence joins TRBV30 and TRBJ1-2; 9 bases agree with TRBD1. CDR1 is GTSNPN and CDR2 is SVGIG in the germline V gene (reference sequence). CDR3 length: 12 amino acids. The junction had 4 bases not matched to a gene; V was cut back by 7 bases and J by 4 bases. This CDR3 reads CASGQGSYGYTF. Written as DNA, the CDR3 is TGTGCCTCGGGACAGGGTTCCTATGGCTACACCTTC.

This clone was recorded a few times. The chain couples TRBV11-2 to TRBJ2-2; 13 nucleotides align to TRBD2. With 2 bases clipped from V and 6 bases from J, the junction kept 0 bases outside the gene matches. The CDR3 runs 15 residues. Germline-derived CDR1 and CDR2 are SGHAT and FQNNGV. The CDR3 sequence: CASSLTSGGAGELFF. The DNA for the CDR3 is TGTGCCAGCAGCTTAACTAGCGGGGGGGCCGGGGAGCTGTTTTTT.

This chain links TRBV12-3 or TRBV12-4 with TRBJ2-1; 8 bases are a match to TRBD1. Losses at the gene ends were 5 bases for V and 9 bases for J; bases not matched to a gene: 6. The CDR3 totals 13 residues. The CDR3 nucleotides are TGTGCCAGCAGTCAGGACAGGGTGGGTGAGCAGTTCTTC. Amino acid sequence: CASSQDRVGEQFF.

The rearrangement links TRBV13 to TRBJ1-3, with D possibly matching TRBD1 (6 bases). The germline CDR1 and CDR2 sequences are PRHDT and FYEKMQ (reference sequence). The CDR3 spans 16 residues. V lost 4 bases and J lost 4, with 17 bases in between. CDR3 in DNA: TGTGCCAGCAGCTCGCCGCGGGGGGCGATAGGAAACACCATATATTTT. This translates into CASSSPRGAIGNTIYF.

The genes are TRBV5-8 and TRBJ1-2, with D possibly matching TRBD1 (5 bases). CDR3 length equals 12 residues. CDR1 and CDR2 (germline): SGHTS, YDEGEE. The ends were cut back, 5 bases at V and 7 bases at J, with 12 bases in the middle. The CDR3 DNA follows: TGTGCCAGCAGGCCACAGGACGCTGGCTACACCTTC. Its translation: CASRPQDAGYTF. The complete variable domain, with remaining parts taken from reference TRBV5-8 and TRBJ1-2, reads EAGVTQSPTHLIKTRGQQATLRCSPISGHTSVYWYQQALGLGLQFLLWYDEGEERNRGNFPPRFSGRQFPNYSSELNVNALELEDSALYLCASRPQDAGYTFGSGTRLTVV.

The chain carries TRBV19 and TRBJ1-5; TRBD1 matches at 8 bases. CDR1 is LNHDA, CDR2 SQIVND, per germline (reference sequence). This CDR3 region has 16 residues. Losses at the gene ends were 5 bases for V and 3 bases for J; bases not matched to a gene: 9. The CDR3 DNA sequence: TGTGCCAGTAGTGTTTCCCAGGGGGCGATCAATCAGCCCCAGCATTTT. Translating gives CASSVSQGAINQPQHF.

In DNA, the CDR3 is TGTGCCAGCTCACTAGACAGTAGTATCTACGAGCAGTACTTC. It translates to CASSLDSSIYEQYF. V usage is TRBV18 and J usage is TRBJ2-7; TRBD1 is a possible D gene (5 bases). In germline, CDR1 is KGHSH, CDR2 LQKENI. This CDR3 region has 14 residues. Trimming cost V 4 bases and J 3 bases, with 13 bases left between them.

The rearrangement links TRBV12-5 to TRBJ1-4, with D possibly matching TRBD1 (6 bases). The germline CDR1 and CDR2 sequences are LGHNT and FRNRAP. This CDR3 is 17 amino acids long. V lost 7 bases, J lost 4 bases, and 22 bases lay in between. In DNA form, the CDR3 reads TGTGCTAGTGCCCGGACTTTTCAGGGGACCGGTAATGAAAAACTGTTTTTT. Amino acids: CASARTFQGTGNEKLFF.

The chain carries TRBV19 and TRBJ2-1; D unresolved. Trimming left V 0 bases short and J 5 bases short, with 5 bases between. This CDR3 contains 13 residues. Germline V lookup: CDR1 LNHDA, CDR2 SQIVND (reference sequence). CDR3 region: CASSIDYDNEQFF. The CDR3, as DNA: TGTGCCAGTAGTATAGACTATGACAATGAGCAGTTCTTC.

The chain recombines TRBV20-1 with TRBJ2-7; TRBD2 aligns across 9 bases. There are 14 residues in the CDR3. CDR1 is DFQATT, CDR2 SNEGSKA, per germline (reference sequence). The ends lost 3 bases at V and 2 bases at J; junction bases unmatched: 5. CDR3 bases: TGCAGTGCTAGTAGGCTAGCGGGAACCTACGAGCAGTACTTC. This gives the protein CSASRLAGTYEQYF.

In DNA form, the CDR3 reads TGTGCCAGTAAGCCAGGGCCCGCCAAAAACATTCAGTACTTC. Residues: CASKPGPAKNIQYF. V gene TRBV19 combines with J gene TRBJ2-4; TRBD1 might be the D (5 bases). The germline V gene has CDR1 LNHDA and CDR2 SQIVND (reference sequence). Trimming cost V 7 bases and J 1 base, with 11 bases left between them. CDR3 length equals 14 residues.

The CDR3 coding sequence is TGTGCCAGCAGACCCCAGGGGTCCCCTAATGAAAAACTGTTTTTT. Translation: CASRPQGSPNEKLFF. The rearrangement links TRBV7-2 to TRBJ1-4; D is perhaps TRBD1 (6 bases). CDR3 length equals 15 residues. V was shortened by 6 bases and J by 3 bases, with 14 bases between the two germline ends. Germline V gene sequence: CDR1 SGHTA, CDR2 FQGNSA.

Here the CDR3 reads CASSLGPVISGGLGEQFF. The CDR3, as DNA: TGCGCCAGCAGCTTGGGCCCTGTGATTTCCGGGGGGCTAGGTGAGCAGTTCTTC. V is TRBV5-1 and J is TRBJ2-1; a weak D match, TRBD2 (7 bases). V was cut by 0 bases and J by 9 bases, with 25 bases left in between. CDR1 SGHRS and CDR2 YFSETQ come from the germline V gene. The CDR3 spans 18 residues. The complete variable domain, with remaining parts taken from reference TRBV5-1 and TRBJ2-1, reads KAGVTQTPRYLIKTRGQQVTLSCSPISGHRSVSWYQQTPGQGLQFLFEYFSETQRNKGNFPGRFSGRQFSNSRSEMNVSTLELGDSALYLCASSLGPVISGGLGEQFFGPGTRLTVL.

This clone has more than one count but fewer than ten. This CDR3 reads CASSLGGGGAPYEQYF. The CDR3 nucleotides read TGTGCCAGCAGCTTAGGCGGCGGGGGGGCTCCCTACGAGCAGTACTTC. V and J are TRBV13 and TRBJ2-7, with 9 nucleotides matching TRBD2. This CDR3 has 16 amino acids. After removal of 0 bases from V and 2 bases from J, the junction contained 5 bases not matched to a gene. Germline V lookup: CDR1 PRHDT, CDR2 FYEKMQ (reference sequence).

The chain joins TRBV4-1 to TRBJ1-5; 8 bases align to TRBD1. The CDR3 totals 17 residues. CDR1 and CDR2 (germline): MGHRA, YSYEKL. The trim removed 4 bases at V and 2 bases at J, leaving 10 bases unmatched. The DNA for the CDR3 is TGCGCCAGCAGCCCGAGGACCTTACAGGGGGGCAATCAGCCCCAGCATTTT. Translating gives CASSPRTLQGGNQPQHF.

In DNA, the CDR3 is TGTGCCAGTAGTCCGTGGGGCCAGGGAAGTAACTATGGCTACACCTTC. Its protein product is CASSPWGQGSNYGYTF. V usage is TRBV19 and J usage is TRBJ1-2, with D possibly matching TRBD1 (5 bases). Looked up from germline, CDR1 is LNHDA and CDR2 is SQIVND (reference sequence). V was cut by 5 bases and J by 1 base, with 17 bases left in between. The CDR3 covers 16 residues.

The CDR3 loop reads CASSDPGKYNEQFF. The CDR3 coding sequence is TGTGCCAGCAGTGATCCCGGGAAATACAATGAGCAGTTCTTC. The chain links TRBV6-1 to TRBJ2-1; tentatively, D is TRBD2 (5 bases). The CDR3 extends over 14 amino acids. The ends were cut back, 3 bases at V and 4 bases at J, with 10 bases in the middle. CDR1 and CDR2 from the germline V gene are MNHNS and SASEGT.

The chain carries TRBV7-2 and TRBJ1-3; D is unclear. V was clipped by 0 bases and J by 0 bases, with 9 bases between them. The germline V gene has CDR1 SGHTA and CDR2 FQGNSA. The CDR3 consists of 16 residues. The DNA for the CDR3 is TGTGCCAGCAGCTTAGCCATGGGCTACTCTGGAAACACCATATATTTT. Protein sequence: CASSLAMGYSGNTIYF.